The T cell receptor (beta chain) described here comes from a study of a mutant IDH1 vaccine in newly diagnosed glioma. Study overall: Earlier care involved radiotherapy, temozolomide, or both, and the majority received both. Visit V12 was scheduled at week 35 and visit V13 at week 47.

Profiling relied on immunoSEQ multiplex PCR, and the TCRdb table lists in-frame clones only, not all of them. Of about 36,000 clones listed, about 75% are singletons. Time point: week 47, end of study. In the vaccine, a single dose held 300 ug of the mutant IDH1 20-mer peptide, along with topical imiquimod. Regarding the study as a whole: Changes to the top peripheral T cell clonotypes appeared unrelated to pseudoprogression.

For this clone: Its antigen is still unknown.

CDR1 and CDR2 from the germline V gene are MDHEN and SYDVKM. J gave up 3 bases and V 2 bases, and 5 bases lay outside the gene matches. The CDR3 is 15 amino acids. Sequencing was performed on PBMCs, taken from a glioma patient whose treatment included an IDH1 peptide vaccine. The sequence was obtained from a man in his forties or fifties with glioma. J is TRBJ2-3 and V is TRBV28, with 7 bases identical to TRBD1. CDR3 in amino acids: CASSLGDSSTDTQYF. CDR3 in DNA: TGTGCCAGCAGTTTAGGGGACAGTTCAACAGATACGCAGTATTTT.